This T cell receptor beta chain was identified in a study of cytomegalovirus exposure and HLA in healthy donors. Overall study context: Researchers previously reported finding fewer than 140 million unique TCR beta sequences from approximately 190 million T cells. Study-level points and caveats: Overall, some 160 TCR beta chains were annotated as cytomegalovirus-associated. Later, an analysis showed that TCR beta chains associated with HLA were more clonally expanded than others that were equally common. A few chains linked to CMV were shown in vitro to be specific for CMV antigens.

Notes on this clone: Its antigen remains unknown.

PCR was performed using 60 Vbeta and 13 Jbeta primers. Sequencing was performed with immunoSEQ multiplex PCR; in TCRdb, only in-frame clones are kept and a portion is missing. Here the sample spans more than 90,000 clones, roughly 76% being singletons. Germline CDR1 and CDR2: SEHNR and FQNEAQ (reference sequence). The CDR3 has 13 amino acids. V was clipped by 2 bases and J by 6 bases, with 9 bases between them. The J gene is TRBJ2-3, the V gene TRBV7-9, with a weak D call TRBD2 (5 bases). The source of this sequence is a middle-aged man in good health and CMV-seronegative. The sequencing input was PBMCs. CDR3 nucleotides: TGTGCCAGCAGCTTATCCCCGGGGGATACGCAGTATTTT. Residues: CASSLSPGDTQYF.